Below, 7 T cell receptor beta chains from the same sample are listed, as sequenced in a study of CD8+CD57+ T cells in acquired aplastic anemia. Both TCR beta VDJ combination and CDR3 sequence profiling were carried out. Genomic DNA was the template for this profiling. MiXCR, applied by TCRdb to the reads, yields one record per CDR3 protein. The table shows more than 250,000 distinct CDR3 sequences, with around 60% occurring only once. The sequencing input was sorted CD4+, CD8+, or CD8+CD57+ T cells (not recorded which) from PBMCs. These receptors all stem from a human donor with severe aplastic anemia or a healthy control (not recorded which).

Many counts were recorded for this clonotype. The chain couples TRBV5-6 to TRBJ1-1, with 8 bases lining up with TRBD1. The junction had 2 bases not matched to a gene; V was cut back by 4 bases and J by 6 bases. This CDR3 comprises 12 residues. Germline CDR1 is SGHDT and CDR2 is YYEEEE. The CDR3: CASSLTGAEAFF. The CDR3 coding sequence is TGTGCCAGCAGCCTGACAGGGGCTGAAGCTTTCTTT.

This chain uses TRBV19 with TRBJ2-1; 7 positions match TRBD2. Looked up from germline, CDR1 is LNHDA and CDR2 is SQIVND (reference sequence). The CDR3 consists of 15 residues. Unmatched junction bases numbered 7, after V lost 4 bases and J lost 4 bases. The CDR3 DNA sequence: TGTGCCAGTAGTACAGGACTAGGAGATTACAATGAGCAGTTCTTC. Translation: CASSTGLGDYNEQFF.

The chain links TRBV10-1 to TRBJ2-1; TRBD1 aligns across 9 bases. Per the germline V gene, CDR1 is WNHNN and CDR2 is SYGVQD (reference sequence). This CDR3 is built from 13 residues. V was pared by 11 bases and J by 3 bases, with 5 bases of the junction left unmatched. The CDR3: CAPRDRDYNEQFF. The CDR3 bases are TGCGCCCCCCGGGACAGGGACTACAATGAGCAGTTCTTC.

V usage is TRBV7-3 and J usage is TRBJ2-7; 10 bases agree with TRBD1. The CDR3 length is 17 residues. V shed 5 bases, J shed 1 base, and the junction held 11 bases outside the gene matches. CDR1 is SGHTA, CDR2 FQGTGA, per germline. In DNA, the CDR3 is TGTGCCAGCAGCCCCGGACAGGGGGGTCTGCAGTCCTACGAGCAGTACTTC. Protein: CASSPGQGGLQSYEQYF.

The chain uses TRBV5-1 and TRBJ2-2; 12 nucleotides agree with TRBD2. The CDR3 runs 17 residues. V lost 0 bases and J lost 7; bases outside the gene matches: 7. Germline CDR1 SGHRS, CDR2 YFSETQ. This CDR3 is CASSLATSGRYRGELFF. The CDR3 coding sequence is TGCGCCAGCAGCTTGGCGACTAGCGGGAGATATCGCGGGGAGCTGTTTTTT.

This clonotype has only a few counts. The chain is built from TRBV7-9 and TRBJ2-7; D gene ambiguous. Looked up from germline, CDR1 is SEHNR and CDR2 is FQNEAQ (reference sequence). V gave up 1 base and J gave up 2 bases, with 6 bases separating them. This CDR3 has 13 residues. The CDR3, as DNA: TGTGCCAGCAGCTTAGATCAAGCCTACGAGCAGTACTTC. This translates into CASSLDQAYEQYF.

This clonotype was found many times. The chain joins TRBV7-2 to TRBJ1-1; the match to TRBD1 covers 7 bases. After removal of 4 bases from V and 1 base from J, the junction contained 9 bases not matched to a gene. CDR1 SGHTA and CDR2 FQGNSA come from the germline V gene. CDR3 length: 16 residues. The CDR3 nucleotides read TGTGCCAGCAGCTCAGCCCCGACAGGGCCGAACACTGAAGCTTTCTTT. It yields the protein CASSSAPTGPNTEAFF.